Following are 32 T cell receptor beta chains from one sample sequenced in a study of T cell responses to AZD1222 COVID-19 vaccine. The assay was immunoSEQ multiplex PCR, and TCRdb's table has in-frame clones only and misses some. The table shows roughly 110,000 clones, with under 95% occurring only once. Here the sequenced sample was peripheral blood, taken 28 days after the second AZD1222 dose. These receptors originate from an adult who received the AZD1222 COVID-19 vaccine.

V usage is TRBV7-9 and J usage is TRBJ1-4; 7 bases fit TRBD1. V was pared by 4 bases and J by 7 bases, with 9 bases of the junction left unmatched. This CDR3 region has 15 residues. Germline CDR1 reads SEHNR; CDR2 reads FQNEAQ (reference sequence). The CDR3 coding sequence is TGTGCCAGCAGCTCTAAGACAGGGACGGTTGAAAAACTGTTTTTT. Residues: CASSSKTGTVEKLFF.

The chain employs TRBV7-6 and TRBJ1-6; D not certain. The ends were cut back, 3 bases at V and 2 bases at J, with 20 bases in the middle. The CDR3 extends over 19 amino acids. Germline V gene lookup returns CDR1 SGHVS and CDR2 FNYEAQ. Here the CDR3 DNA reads TGTGCCAGCAGCTTTCAGTCCTCGGCCCCGAGAGCCTATAATTCACCCCTCCACTTT. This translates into CASSFQSSAPRAYNSPLHF.

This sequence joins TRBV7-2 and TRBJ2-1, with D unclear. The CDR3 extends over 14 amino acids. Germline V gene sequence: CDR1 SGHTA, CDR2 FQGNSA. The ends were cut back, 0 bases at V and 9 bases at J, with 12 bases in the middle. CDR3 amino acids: CASSLANLHSEQFF. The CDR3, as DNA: TGTGCCAGCAGCTTAGCGAATCTCCACAGTGAGCAGTTCTTC.

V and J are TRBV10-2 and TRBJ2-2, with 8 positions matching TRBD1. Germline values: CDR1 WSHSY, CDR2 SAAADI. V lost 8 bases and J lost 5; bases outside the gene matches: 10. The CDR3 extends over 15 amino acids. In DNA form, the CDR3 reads TGCGCCAGCTCGTCAGGGGGCGCAAATACCGGGGAGCTGTTTTTT. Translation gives CASSSGGANTGELFF.

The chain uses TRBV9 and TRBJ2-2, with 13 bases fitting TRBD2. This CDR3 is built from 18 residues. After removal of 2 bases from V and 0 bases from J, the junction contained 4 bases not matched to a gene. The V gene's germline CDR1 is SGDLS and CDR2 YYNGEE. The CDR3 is CASSVRLAGGSNTGELFF. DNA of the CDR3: TGTGCCAGCAGCGTCCGACTAGCGGGAGGCTCGAACACCGGGGAGCTGTTTTTT.

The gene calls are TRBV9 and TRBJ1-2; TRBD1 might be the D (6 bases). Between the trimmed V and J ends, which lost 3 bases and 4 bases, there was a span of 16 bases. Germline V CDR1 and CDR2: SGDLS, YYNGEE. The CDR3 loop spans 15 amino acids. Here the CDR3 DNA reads TGTGCCAGCAGCGGCGCCACCGGGACACTCTATGGCTACACCTTC. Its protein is CASSGATGTLYGYTF.

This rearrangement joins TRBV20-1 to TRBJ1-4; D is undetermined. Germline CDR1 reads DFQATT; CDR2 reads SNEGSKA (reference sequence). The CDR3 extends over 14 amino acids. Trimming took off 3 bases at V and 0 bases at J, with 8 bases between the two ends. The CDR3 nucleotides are TGCAGTGCTAGTCTAACAGCAACTAATGAAAAACTGTTTTTT. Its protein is CSASLTATNEKLFF.

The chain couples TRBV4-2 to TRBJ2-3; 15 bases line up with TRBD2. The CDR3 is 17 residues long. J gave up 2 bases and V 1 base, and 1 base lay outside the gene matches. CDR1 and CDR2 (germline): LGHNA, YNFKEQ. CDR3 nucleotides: TGTGCCAGCAGCCAAGGGACTAGCGGGGGGGCCACAGATACGCAGTATTTT. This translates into CASSQGTSGGATDTQYF.

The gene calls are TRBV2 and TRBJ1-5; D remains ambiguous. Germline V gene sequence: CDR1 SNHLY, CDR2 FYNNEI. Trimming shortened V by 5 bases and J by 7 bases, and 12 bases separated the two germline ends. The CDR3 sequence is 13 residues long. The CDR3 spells CASSPTLVQPQHF. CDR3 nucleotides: TGTGCCAGCAGTCCTACGTTGGTGCAGCCCCAGCATTTT.

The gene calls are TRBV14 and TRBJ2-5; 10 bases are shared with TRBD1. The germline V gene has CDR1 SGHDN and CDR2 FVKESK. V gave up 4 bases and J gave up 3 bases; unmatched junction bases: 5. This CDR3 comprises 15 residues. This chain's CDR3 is CASSPRQGAKETQYF. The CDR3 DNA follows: TGTGCCAGCAGCCCCAGACAGGGGGCAAAAGAGACCCAGTACTTC.

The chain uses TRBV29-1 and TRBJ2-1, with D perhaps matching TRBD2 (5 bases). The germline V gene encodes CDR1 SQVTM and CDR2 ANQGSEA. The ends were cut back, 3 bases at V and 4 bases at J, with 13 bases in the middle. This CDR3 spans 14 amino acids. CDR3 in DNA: TGCAGCGTTGAGAGCGGCCAGGTTTACAATGAGCAGTTCTTC. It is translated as CSVESGQVYNEQFF.

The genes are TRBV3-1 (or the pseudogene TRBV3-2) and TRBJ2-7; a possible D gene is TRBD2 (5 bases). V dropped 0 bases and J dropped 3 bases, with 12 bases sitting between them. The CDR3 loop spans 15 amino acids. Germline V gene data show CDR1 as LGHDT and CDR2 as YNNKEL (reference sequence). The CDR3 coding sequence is TGTGCCAGCAGCCAAGATCCGGGATCCGGCTACGAGCAGTACTTC. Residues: CASSQDPGSGYEQYF.

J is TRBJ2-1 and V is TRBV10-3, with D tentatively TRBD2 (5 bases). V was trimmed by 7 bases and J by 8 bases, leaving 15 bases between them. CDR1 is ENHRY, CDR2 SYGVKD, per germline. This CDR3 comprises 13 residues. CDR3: CAINEGIEDEQFF. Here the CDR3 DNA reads TGTGCCATCAACGAGGGTATTGAGGATGAGCAGTTCTTC.

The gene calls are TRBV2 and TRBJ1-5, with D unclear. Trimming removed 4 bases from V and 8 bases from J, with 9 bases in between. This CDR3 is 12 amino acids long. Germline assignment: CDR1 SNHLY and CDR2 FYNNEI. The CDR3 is CASSGHVEPQHF. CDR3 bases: TGTGCCAGCAGTGGGCATGTGGAGCCCCAGCATTTT.

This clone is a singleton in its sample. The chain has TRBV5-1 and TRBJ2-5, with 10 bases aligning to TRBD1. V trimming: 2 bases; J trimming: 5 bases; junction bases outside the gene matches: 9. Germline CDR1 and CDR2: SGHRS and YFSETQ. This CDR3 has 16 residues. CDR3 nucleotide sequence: TGCGCCAGCAGCTTATCCGGGACAGGGGTTTTGGAGACCCAGTACTTC. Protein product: CASSLSGTGVLETQYF.

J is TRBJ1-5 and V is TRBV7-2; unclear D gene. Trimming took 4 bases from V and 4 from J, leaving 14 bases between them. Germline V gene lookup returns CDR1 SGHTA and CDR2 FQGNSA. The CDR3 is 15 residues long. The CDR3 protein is CASSSRVGGNQPQHF. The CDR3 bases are TGTGCCAGCAGCTCCCGGGTTGGAGGTAATCAGCCCCAGCATTTT.

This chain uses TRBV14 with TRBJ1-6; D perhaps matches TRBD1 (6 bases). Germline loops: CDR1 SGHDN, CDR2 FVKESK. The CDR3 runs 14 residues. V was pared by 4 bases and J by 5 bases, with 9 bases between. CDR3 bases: TGTGCCAGCAGCCTGGGACAAAATAATTCACCCCTCCACTTT. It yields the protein CASSLGQNNSPLHF.

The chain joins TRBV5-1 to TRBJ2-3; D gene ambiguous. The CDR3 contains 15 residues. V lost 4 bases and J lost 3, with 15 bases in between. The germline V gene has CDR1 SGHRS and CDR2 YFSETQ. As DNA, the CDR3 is TGCGCCAGCAGCGCGGACGGCATCGCGACAGATACGCAGTATTTT. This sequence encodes CASSADGIATDTQYF.

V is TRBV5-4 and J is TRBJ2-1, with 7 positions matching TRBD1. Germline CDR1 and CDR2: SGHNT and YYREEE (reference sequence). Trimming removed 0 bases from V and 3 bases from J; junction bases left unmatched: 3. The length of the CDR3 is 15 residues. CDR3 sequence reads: CASSLGGQVYNEQFF. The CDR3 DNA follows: TGTGCCAGCAGCTTGGGCGGACAGGTCTACAATGAGCAGTTCTTC.

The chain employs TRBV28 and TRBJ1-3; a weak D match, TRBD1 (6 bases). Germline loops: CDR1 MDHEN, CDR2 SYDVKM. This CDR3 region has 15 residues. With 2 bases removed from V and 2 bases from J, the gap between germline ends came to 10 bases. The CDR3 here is CASSLGQSAGNTIYF. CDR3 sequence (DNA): TGTGCCAGCAGTTTAGGACAGTCCGCTGGAAACACCATATATTTT.

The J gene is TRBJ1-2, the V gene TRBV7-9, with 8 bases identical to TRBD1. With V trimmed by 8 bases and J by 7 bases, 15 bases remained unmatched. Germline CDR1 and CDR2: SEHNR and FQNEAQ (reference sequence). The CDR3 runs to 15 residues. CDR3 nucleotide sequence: TGTGCCAGCTGGGGCCCAGGGGCAGGGGGCAGTGGCTACACCTTC. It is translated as CASWGPGAGGSGYTF. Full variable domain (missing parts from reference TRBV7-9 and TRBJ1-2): DTGVSQNPRHKITKRGQNVTFRCDPISEHNRLYWYRQTLGQGPEFLTYFQNEAQLEKSRLLSDRFSAERPKGSFSTLEIQRTEQGDSAMYLCASWGPGAGGSGYTFGSGTRLTVV.

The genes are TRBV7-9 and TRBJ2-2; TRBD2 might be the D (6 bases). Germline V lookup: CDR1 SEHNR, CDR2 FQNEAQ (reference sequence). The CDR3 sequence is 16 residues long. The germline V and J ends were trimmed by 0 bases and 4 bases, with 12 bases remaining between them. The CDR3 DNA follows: TGTGCCAGCAGCTTAGCTCCGGCGGGGACCACCGGGGAGCTGTTTTTT. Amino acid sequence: CASSLAPAGTTGELFF.

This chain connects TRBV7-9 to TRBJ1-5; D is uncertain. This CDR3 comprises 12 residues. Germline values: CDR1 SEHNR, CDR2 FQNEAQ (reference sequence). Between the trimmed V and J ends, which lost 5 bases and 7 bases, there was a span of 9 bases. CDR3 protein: CASSANNQPQHF. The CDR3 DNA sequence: TGTGCCAGCAGCGCGAACAACCAGCCCCAGCATTTT.

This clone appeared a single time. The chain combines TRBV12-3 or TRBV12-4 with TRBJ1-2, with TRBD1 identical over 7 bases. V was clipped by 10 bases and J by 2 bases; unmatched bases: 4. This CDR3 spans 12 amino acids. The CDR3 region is CATRGSNYGYTF. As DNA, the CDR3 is TGTGCCACCAGGGGGTCCAACTATGGCTACACCTTC.

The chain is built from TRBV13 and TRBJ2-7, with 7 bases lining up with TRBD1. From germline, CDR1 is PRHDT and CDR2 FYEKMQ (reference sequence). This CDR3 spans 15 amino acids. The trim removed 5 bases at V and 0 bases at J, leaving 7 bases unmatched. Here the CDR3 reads CASSNRGSPSYEQYF. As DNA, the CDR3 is TGTGCCAGCAGCAACAGGGGATCCCCCTCCTACGAGCAGTACTTC.

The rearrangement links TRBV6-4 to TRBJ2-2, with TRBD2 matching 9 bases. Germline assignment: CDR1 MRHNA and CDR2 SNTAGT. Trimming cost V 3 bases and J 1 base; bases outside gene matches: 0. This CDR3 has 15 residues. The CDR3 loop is CASSELAGNTGELFF. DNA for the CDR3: TGTGCCAGCAGTGAACTAGCGGGGAACACCGGGGAGCTGTTTTTT.

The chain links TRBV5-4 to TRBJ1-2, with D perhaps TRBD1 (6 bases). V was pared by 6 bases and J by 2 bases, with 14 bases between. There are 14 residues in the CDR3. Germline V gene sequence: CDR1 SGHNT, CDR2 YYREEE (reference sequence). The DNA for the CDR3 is TGTGCCAGCACCTTCGGTACAGGGAACTATGGCTACACCTTC. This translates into CASTFGTGNYGYTF. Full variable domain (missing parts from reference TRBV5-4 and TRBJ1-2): ETGVTQSPTHLIKTRGQQVTLRCSSQSGHNTVSWYQQALGQGPQFIFQYYREEENGRGNFPPRFSGLQFPNYSSELNVNALELDDSALYLCASTFGTGNYGYTFGSGTRLTVV.

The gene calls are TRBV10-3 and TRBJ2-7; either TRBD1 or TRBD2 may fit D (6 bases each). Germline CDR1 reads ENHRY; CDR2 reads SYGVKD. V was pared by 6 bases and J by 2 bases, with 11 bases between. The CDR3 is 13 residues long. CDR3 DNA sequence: TGTGCCATCAGGGAAGGGGGGCCCTACGAGCAGTACTTC. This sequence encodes CAIREGGPYEQYF.

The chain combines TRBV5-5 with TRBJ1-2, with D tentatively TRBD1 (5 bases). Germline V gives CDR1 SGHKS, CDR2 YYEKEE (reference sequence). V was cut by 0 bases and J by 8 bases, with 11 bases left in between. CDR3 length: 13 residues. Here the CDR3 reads CASSLEGAGGYTF. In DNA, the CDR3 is TGTGCCAGCAGCTTGGAAGGGGCGGGAGGCTACACCTTC.

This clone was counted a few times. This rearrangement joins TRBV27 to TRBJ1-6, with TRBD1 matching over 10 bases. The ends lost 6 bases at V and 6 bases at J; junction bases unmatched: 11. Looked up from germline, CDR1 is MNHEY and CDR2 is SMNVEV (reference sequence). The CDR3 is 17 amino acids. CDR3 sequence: CASRRDRGARGNSPLHF. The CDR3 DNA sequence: TGTGCCAGCAGACGGGACAGGGGTGCAAGGGGTAATTCACCCCTCCACTTT.

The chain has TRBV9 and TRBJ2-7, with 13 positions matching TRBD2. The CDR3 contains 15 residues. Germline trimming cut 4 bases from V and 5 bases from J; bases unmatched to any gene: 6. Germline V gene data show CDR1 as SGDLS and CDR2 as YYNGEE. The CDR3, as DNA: TGTGCCAGCAGCCCCGGACTAGCGGGAGTCAACGAGCAGTACTTC. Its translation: CASSPGLAGVNEQYF.

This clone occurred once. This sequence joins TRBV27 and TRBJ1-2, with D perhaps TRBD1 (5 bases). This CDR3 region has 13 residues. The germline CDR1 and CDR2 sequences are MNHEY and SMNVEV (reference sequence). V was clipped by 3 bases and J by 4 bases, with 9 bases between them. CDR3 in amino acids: CASSFRGPYGYTF. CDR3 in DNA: TGTGCCAGCAGTTTTCGGGGCCCCTATGGCTACACCTTC.